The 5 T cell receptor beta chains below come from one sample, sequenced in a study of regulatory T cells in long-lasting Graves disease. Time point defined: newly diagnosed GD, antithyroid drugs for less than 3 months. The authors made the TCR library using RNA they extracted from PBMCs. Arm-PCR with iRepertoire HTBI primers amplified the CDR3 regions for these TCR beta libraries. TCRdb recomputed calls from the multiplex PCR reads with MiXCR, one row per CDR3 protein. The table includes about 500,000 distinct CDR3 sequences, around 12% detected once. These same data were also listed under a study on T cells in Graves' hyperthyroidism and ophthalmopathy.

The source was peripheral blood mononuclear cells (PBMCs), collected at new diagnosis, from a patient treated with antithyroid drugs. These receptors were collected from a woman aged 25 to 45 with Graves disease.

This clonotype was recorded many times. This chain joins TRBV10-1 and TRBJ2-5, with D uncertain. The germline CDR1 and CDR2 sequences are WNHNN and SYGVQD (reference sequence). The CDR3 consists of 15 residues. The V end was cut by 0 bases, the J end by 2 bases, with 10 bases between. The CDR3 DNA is TGCGCCAGCAGTGAGTCGAAGGGATTACAAGAGACCCAGTACTTC. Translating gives CASSESKGLQETQYF.

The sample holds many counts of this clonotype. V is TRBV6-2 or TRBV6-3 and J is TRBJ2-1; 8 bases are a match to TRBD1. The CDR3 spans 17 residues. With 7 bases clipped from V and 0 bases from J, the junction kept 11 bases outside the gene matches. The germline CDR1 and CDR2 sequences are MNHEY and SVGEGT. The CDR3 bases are TGTGCCAGCATCCTAACTTTCGGGACAGGCTCCTACAATGAGCAGTTCTTC. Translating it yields CASILTFGTGSYNEQFF.

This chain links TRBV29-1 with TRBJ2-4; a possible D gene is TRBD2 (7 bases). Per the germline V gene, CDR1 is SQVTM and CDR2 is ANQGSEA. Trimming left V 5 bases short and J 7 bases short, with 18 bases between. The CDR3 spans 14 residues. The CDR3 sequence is CSVIHGEGGNIQYF. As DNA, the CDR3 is TGCAGCGTTATTCACGGAGAGGGGGGGAACATTCAGTACTTC.

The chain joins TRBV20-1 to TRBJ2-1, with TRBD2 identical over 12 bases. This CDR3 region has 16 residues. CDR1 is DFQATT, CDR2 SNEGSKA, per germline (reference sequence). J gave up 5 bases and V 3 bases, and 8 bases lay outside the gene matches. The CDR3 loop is CSASPLAGGLDNEQFF. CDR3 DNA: TGCAGTGCTAGCCCACTAGCGGGAGGATTGGACAATGAGCAGTTCTTC.

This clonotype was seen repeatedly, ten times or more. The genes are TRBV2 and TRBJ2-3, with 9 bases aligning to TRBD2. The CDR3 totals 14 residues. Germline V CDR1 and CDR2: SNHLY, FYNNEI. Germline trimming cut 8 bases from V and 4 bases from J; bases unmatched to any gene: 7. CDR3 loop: CASRREGTADTQYF. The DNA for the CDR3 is TGTGCCAGCCGGCGGGAGGGAACGGCAGATACGCAGTATTTT.